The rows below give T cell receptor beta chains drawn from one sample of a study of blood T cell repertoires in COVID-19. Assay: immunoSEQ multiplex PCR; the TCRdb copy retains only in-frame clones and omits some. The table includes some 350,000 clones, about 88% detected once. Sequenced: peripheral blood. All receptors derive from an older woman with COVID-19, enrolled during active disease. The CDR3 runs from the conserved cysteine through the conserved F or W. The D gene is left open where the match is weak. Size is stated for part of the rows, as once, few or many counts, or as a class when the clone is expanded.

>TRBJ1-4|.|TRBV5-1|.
CASSLGTKDNEKLFF
TGCGCCAGCAGCTTGGGGACAAAGGATAATGAAAAACTGTTTTTT
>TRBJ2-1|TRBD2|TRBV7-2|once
CASSRTSGGARNNEQFF
TGTGCCAGCAGCCGGACTAGCGGGGGGGCCCGTAACAATGAGCAGTTCTTC
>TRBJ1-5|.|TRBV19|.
CATARGFNQPQHF
TGTGCGACCGCCAGGGGATTCAATCAGCCCCAGCATTTT
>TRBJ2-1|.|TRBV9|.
CASSVQLYNEQFF
TGTGCCAGCAGCGTCCAGTTGTACAATGAGCAGTTCTTC
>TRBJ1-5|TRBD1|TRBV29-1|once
CSLIPGTGCQPQHF
TGCAGCTTGATCCCCGGGACAGGGTGCCAGCCCCAGCATTTT
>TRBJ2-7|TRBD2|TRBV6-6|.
CASSFLAGALYEQYF
TGTGCCAGCAGTTTTCTAGCGGGGGCTCTCTACGAGCAGTACTTC
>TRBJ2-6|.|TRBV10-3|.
CAISEPAGANVLTF
TGTGCCATCAGTGAGCCAGCTGGGGCCAACGTCCTGACTTTC
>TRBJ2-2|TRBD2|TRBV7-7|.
CASSPGLAGAVTGELFF
TGTGCCAGCAGCCCCGGACTAGCGGGGGCCGTCACCGGGGAGCTGTTTTTT
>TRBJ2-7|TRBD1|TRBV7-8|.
CASSPGQGAEEQYF
TGTGCCAGCAGCCCTGGACAGGGGGCAGAGGAGCAGTACTTC
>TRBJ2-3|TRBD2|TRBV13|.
CASSLIAGVTINTQYF
TGTGCCAGCAGCTTGATAGCGGGGGTGACTATAAATACGCAGTATTTT
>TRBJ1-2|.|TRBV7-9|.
CASSPRVLDGYTF
TGTGCCAGCAGCCCCAGGGTTTTGGATGGCTACACCTTC
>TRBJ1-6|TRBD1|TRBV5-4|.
CASRDDRGAGNSPLHF
TGTGCCAGCAGGGATGACAGGGGCGCGGGGAATTCACCCCTCCACTTT
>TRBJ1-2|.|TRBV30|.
CAWSLLTRGYTF
TGTGCCTGGAGTTTATTAACTCGGGGCTACACCTTC
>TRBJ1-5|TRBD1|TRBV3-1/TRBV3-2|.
CASSHQGAGNQPQHF
TGTGCCAGCAGTCACCAGGGGGCCGGCAATCAGCCCCAGCATTTT
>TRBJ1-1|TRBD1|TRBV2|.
CASGTARSNTEAFF
TGTGCCAGCGGGACAGCCAGATCGAACACTGAAGCTTTCTTT
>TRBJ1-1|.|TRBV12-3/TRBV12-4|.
CASSSTGNTEAFF
TGTGCCAGCAGTTCAACTGGGAACACTGAAGCTTTCTTT
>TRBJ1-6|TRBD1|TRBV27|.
CASRPGTGGSYNSPLHF
TGTGCCAGCAGGCCCGGGACAGGGGGGTCCTATAATTCACCCCTCCACTTT
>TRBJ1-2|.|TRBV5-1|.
CASSLVGAQGYTF
TGCGCCAGCAGCTTGGTGGGGGCGCAAGGCTACACCTTC
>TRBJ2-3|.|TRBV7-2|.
CASSLVAGATDTQYF
TGTGCCAGCAGCTTAGTGGCAGGTGCAACAGATACGCAGTATTTT
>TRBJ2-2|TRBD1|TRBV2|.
CASSGRTGGGELFF
TGTGCCAGCAGTGGCCGGACAGGGGGCGGGGAGCTGTTTTTT
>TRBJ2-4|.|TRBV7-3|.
CASSSLGSNIQYF
TGTGCCAGCAGCTCCTTGGGCTCTAACATTCAGTACTTC
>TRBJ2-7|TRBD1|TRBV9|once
CASSAGTGGIYEQYF
TGTGCCAGCAGCGCCGGGACAGGGGGGATCTACGAGCAGTACTTC
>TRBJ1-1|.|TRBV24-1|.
CATSDPSTEAFF
TGTGCCACCAGTGATCCGAGCACTGAAGCTTTCTTT
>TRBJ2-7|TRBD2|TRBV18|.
CASSPGEGREQYF
TGTGCCAGCTCACCTGGGGAGGGGCGCGAGCAGTACTTC
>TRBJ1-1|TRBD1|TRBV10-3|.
CAISDRDRNTEAFF
TGTGCCATCAGCGACAGGGATCGCAACACTGAAGCTTTCTTT
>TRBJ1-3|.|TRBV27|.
CASSLYPGSSGNTIYF
TGTGCCAGCAGTTTATATCCGGGGAGCTCTGGAAACACCATATATTTT
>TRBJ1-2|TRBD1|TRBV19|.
CASSPEIGRGPRAGYTF
TGTGCCAGTAGTCCAGAGATCGGGAGGGGGCCGAGGGCCGGCTACACCTTC
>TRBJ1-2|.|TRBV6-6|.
CASSRDTQGTGYGYTF
TGTGCCAGCAGCCGCGATACACAGGGCACGGGCTATGGCTACACCTTC
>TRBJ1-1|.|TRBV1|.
CTSSPRHEAFF
TGCACCAGCAGCCCACGACATGAAGCTTTCTTT
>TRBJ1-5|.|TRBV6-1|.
CASSEIQGTNQPQHF
TGTGCCAGCAGTGAAATTCAGGGGACAAATCAGCCCCAGCATTTT
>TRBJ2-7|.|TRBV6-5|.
CASSTLAGQHEQYF
TGTGCCAGCAGCACTCTGGCAGGGCAGCACGAGCAGTACTTC
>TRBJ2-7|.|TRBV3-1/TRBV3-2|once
CASSTARRSSVEQYF
TGTGCCAGCAGCACCGCCCGAAGGAGCAGTGTCGAGCAGTACTTC
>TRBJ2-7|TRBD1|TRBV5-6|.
CASSLFGGQGAYEQYF
TGTGCCAGCAGCTTATTTGGGGGACAGGGGGCCTACGAGCAGTACTTC
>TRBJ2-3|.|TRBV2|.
CASRRDLSDTQYF
TGTGCCAGCAGGCGGGACTTATCAGATACGCAGTATTTT
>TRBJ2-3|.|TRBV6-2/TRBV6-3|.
CASSQVTDTQYF
TGTGCCAGCAGTCAGGTGACAGATACGCAGTATTTT
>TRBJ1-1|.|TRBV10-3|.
CAISESRGGEAEAFF
TGTGCCATCAGTGAGTCGAGGGGAGGGGAAGCTGAAGCTTTCTTT
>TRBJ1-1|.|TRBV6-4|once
CASSAGSGTEAFF
TGTGCCAGCAGTGCAGGCAGCGGCACTGAAGCTTTCTTT
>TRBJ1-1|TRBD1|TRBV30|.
CAWGQGQGARMNTEAFF
TGTGCCTGGGGGCAAGGACAGGGGGCCAGAATGAACACTGAAGCTTTCTTT
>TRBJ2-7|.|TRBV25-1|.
CASSPPHAGAYEQYF
TGTGCCAGCAGCCCCCCCCATGCCGGAGCCTACGAGCAGTACTTC
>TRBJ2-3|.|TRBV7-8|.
CASSSSFFSRNTDTQYF
TGTGCCAGCAGCTCCTCCTTCTTTTCTAGAAACACAGATACGCAGTATTTT